Following are 26 T cell receptor beta chains from one sample sequenced in a study of cytomegalovirus exposure and HLA in healthy donors. With 60 Vbeta and 13 Jbeta primers, the PCR was carried out. TCRdb keeps only in-frame clones here, not all; method: immunoSEQ multiplex PCR. The profile shows roughly 100,000 clones, around 77% of them singletons. Sequencing was carried out using PBMCs. The receptors come from a male donor in good health and CMV-seropositive.

This rearrangement joins TRBV5-4 to TRBJ2-7; 10 nucleotides agree with TRBD1. With V trimmed by 0 bases and J by 0 bases, 6 bases remained unmatched. CDR1 SGHNT and CDR2 YYREEE come from the germline V gene (reference sequence). This CDR3 region has 17 residues. The DNA of the CDR3 is TGTGCCAGCAGCTTGGCGTTCGGGGACAGGGGCTCCTACGAGCAGTACTTC. Translating gives CASSLAFGDRGSYEQYF.

The DNA for the CDR3 is TGTGCCTGGAGTGCCCAGGAGACCCAGTACTTC. Protein sequence: CAWSAQETQYF. The chain joins TRBV30 to TRBJ2-5; no reliable D call. The V gene's germline CDR1 is GTSNPN and CDR2 SVGIG (reference sequence). This CDR3 comprises 11 residues. Trimming pared 1 base from V and 5 bases from J, leaving 5 bases between.

The chain links TRBV30 to TRBJ1-1, with D hard to call. V shed 4 bases and J shed 2 bases, with 11 bases lying between them. The germline V gene has CDR1 GTSNPN and CDR2 SVGIG (reference sequence). The CDR3 extends over 13 amino acids. As DNA, the CDR3 is TGTGCCTGGACGAACGGTTATAACACTGAAGCTTTCTTT. Translated, it gives CAWTNGYNTEAFF.

The V gene is TRBV29-1, the J gene TRBJ1-1; D may be TRBD1 (5 bases). The CDR3 has 13 amino acids. Germline CDR1 is SQVTM and CDR2 is ANQGSEA. For the CDR3, the DNA is TGCACCGCTCGCATCGGGGGGAACACTGAAGCTTTCTTT. It is translated as CTARIGGNTEAFF.

The chain couples TRBV28 to TRBJ1-5; weak D call: TRBD1 (5 bases). CDR3 length: 14 residues. Per the germline V gene, CDR1 is MDHEN and CDR2 is SYDVKM. Trimming shortened V by 2 bases and J by 7 bases, and 12 bases separated the two germline ends. CDR3 residues: CASSLGGTLQPQHF. CDR3 coding DNA: TGTGCCAGCAGTTTAGGCGGGACTCTCCAGCCCCAGCATTTT.

The chain is built from TRBV19 and TRBJ2-5; the match to TRBD2 covers 8 bases. The CDR3 is made up of 13 amino acids. The germline V gene has CDR1 LNHDA and CDR2 SQIVND (reference sequence). The trim removed 5 bases at V and 1 base at J, leaving 0 bases unmatched. CDR3 sequence reads: CASSGLAQETQYF. As DNA, the CDR3 is TGTGCCAGTAGTGGACTAGCCCAAGAGACCCAGTACTTC.

V and J are TRBV6-1 and TRBJ1-1, with TRBD1 identical over 9 bases. The CDR3 consists of 13 residues. The V and J ends lost 6 bases and 4 bases, in that order; junction bases with no gene match: 3. Germline-derived CDR1 and CDR2 are MNHNS and SASEGT. DNA for the CDR3: TGTGCCAGCAGGGGACAGGGAAGCACTGAAGCTTTCTTT. Translated: CASRGQGSTEAFF.

V and J are TRBV7-6 and TRBJ2-1; tentatively, D is TRBD1 (7 bases). The length of the CDR3 is 15 residues. Germline V lookup: CDR1 SGHVS, CDR2 FNYEAQ. The V gene lost 1 base and the J gene lost 5 bases, with 12 bases spanning the gap. The CDR3 region has the DNA TGTGCCAGCAGCTTAGGGCAGGGGGGCCACAATGAGCAGTTCTTC. Its translation is CASSLGQGGHNEQFF. Supplemented by reference TRBV7-6 and TRBJ2-1, the full variable domain reads GAGVSQSPRYKVTKRGQDVALRCDPISGHVSLYWYRQALGQGPEFLTYFNYEAQQDKSGLPNDRFSAERPEGSISTLTIQRTEQRDSAMYRCASSLGQGGHNEQFFGPGTRLTVL.

In this sample, this clone turned up a few times. Mismatch with germline at one junction end may stem from a read error. The chain is built from TRBV7-9 and TRBJ2-1; D is possibly TRBD2 (7 bases). The CDR3 is 16 residues long. Germline lookup yields CDR1 SEHNR and CDR2 FQNEAQ (reference sequence). The CDR3 protein is CSSSPQGGGQYNEQFF. DNA for the CDR3: TGTTCCAGCAGCCCACAAGGGGGGGGCCAGTACAATGAGCAGTTCTTC.

This clone has more than one count but fewer than ten. One end of the junction fails to match germline, which may point to a read error. This chain connects TRBV7-9 to TRBJ2-7; maybe TRBD2 (6 bases). The CDR3 has 16 amino acids. Germline CDR1 SEHNR, CDR2 FQNEAQ (reference sequence). CDR3 nucleotide sequence: TGTTCCAGCAGCTTAGACGAGGCGGGAAACGCCTACGAGCAGTACTTC. Protein sequence: CSSSLDEAGNAYEQYF.

This chain's CDR3 is CASSSTGNYGYTF. The CDR3 DNA reads TGTGCCAGCAGCTCGACAGGGAACTATGGCTACACCTTC. The rearrangement joins TRBV5-4 to TRBJ1-2, with 7 bases fitting TRBD1. CDR1 and CDR2 (germline): SGHNT, YYREEE (reference sequence). CDR3 length: 13 residues. V gave up 3 bases and J gave up 2 bases; unmatched junction bases: 1.

V gene TRBV28 combines with J gene TRBJ2-7, with 7 positions matching TRBD2. Germline V lookup: CDR1 MDHEN, CDR2 SYDVKM. The V and J ends lost 7 bases and 2 bases, in that order; junction bases with no gene match: 11. The CDR3 sequence is 15 residues long. The chain's CDR3 is CASTVSGIPPYEQYF. CDR3 bases: TGTGCCAGCACCGTCAGCGGGATCCCCCCCTACGAGCAGTACTTC.

This clone was counted a single time. A read error may account for a junction end that differs from germline. This chain joins TRBV27 and TRBJ2-7; 8 positions match TRBD1. The CDR3 is 13 amino acids. The germline V gene encodes CDR1 MNHEY and CDR2 SMNVEV (reference sequence). The CDR3 here is CAGSRQGSYEQYF. CDR3 in DNA: TGTGCCGGCAGCCGACAGGGGAGCTACGAGCAGTACTTC.

This chain joins TRBV7-3 and TRBJ2-3; 8 nucleotides align to TRBD2. The CDR3 extends over 15 amino acids. Germline V gives CDR1 SGHTA, CDR2 FQGTGA. V lost 5 bases, J lost 0 bases, and 4 bases stayed unmatched. CDR3 region: CASSLAGTSTDTQYF. The CDR3, as DNA: TGTGCCAGCAGCCTAGCGGGTACTAGCACAGATACGCAGTATTTT. Together with reference TRBV7-3 and TRBJ2-3, the CDR3 gives the full variable domain: GAGVSQTPSNKVTEKGKYVELRCDPISGHTALYWYRQSLGQGPEFLIYFQGTGAADDSGLPNDRFFAVRPEGSVSTLKIQRTERGDSAVYLCASSLAGTSTDTQYFGPGTRLTVL.

This clone was found a few times. Other DNA sequences in the same sample also yield this CDR3. This chain uses TRBV2 with TRBJ1-2; tentatively, D is TRBD1 (6 bases). This CDR3 is built from 12 residues. Germline-derived CDR1 and CDR2 are SNHLY and FYNNEI. V was trimmed by 4 bases and J by 4 bases, leaving 7 bases between them. CDR3 protein: CASSGQVYGYTF. CDR3 sequence (DNA): TGTGCCAGCAGTGGACAGGTCTATGGCTACACCTTC.

As to this clone: Relative to the germline gene, one junction end is altered; a read error may explain this. The chain employs TRBV7-9 and TRBJ2-7; 9 bases fit TRBD2. Germline V gives CDR1 SEHNR, CDR2 FQNEAQ (reference sequence). CDR3 length equals 16 residues. DNA of the CDR3: TGTTCCAGCAGCCCCGGGGAGGCTAGCGGGACCTACGAGCAGTACTTC. Amino acid sequence: CSSSPGEASGTYEQYF.

V and J are TRBV7-2 and TRBJ1-2; the match to TRBD1 covers 7 bases. The germline CDR1 and CDR2 sequences are SGHTA and FQGNSA. CDR3 size: 16 residues. With 1 base clipped from V and 2 bases from J, the junction kept 7 bases outside the gene matches. The CDR3 DNA is TGTGCCAGCAGCTTAGAAGTTCCGACAGGGAACTATGGCTACACCTTC. It yields the protein CASSLEVPTGNYGYTF.

The CDR3 nucleotides read TGTGCCAGCAGCCCAGGGTTCACTGAAGCTTTCTTT. Translation: CASSPGFTEAFF. The chain recombines TRBV6-6 with TRBJ1-1, with D tentatively TRBD1 (5 bases). The V gene lost 6 bases and the J gene lost 4 bases, with 9 bases spanning the gap. Germline CDR1 MNHNY, CDR2 SVGAGI (reference sequence). The CDR3 consists of 12 residues.

J is TRBJ2-2 and V is TRBV7-8; unclear D gene. The germline V and J ends were trimmed by 4 bases and 4 bases, with 10 bases remaining between them. The germline V gene has CDR1 SGHVS and CDR2 FQNEAQ. The CDR3 is made up of 14 amino acids. For the CDR3, the DNA is TGTGCCAGCAGCTCCACCGGTGGCACCGGGGAGCTGTTTTTT. Translation gives CASSSTGGTGELFF. The full variable domain, completed using reference TRBV7-8 and TRBJ2-2, is GAGVSQSPRYKVAKRGQDVALRCDPISGHVSLFWYQQALGQGPEFLTYFQNEAQLDKSGLPSDRFFAERPEGSVSTLKIQRTQQEDSAVYLCASSSTGGTGELFFGEGSRLTVL.

V usage is TRBV7-2 and J usage is TRBJ1-1; TRBD1 matches at 7 bases. CDR1 and CDR2 (germline): SGHTA, FQGNSA. Trimming removed 1 base from V and 4 bases from J; junction bases left unmatched: 3. The CDR3 runs to 14 residues. CDR3 loop: CASSLGRGRTEAFF. In nucleotides, the CDR3 is TGTGCCAGCAGCTTAGGGAGGGGGCGCACTGAAGCTTTCTTT.

This rearrangement joins TRBV10-3 to TRBJ2-5, with D possibly TRBD2 on 5 matching bases. CDR1 and CDR2 from the germline V gene are ENHRY and SYGVKD. V lost 2 bases and J lost 5, with 9 bases in between. CDR3 length equals 13 residues. In DNA form, the CDR3 reads TGTGCCATCAGTGAGACCGGGATTGAGACCCAGTACTTC. It codes for CAISETGIETQYF.

The DNA of the CDR3 is TGTGCCAGCAGTTGGGCCCAGGGGTTCTCCTACAATGAGCAGTTCTTC. It specifies CASSWAQGFSYNEQFF. The genes are TRBV27 and TRBJ2-1; perhaps TRBD1 as D (6 bases). The CDR3 runs 16 residues. Germline-derived CDR1 and CDR2 are MNHEY and SMNVEV (reference sequence). Trimming removed 4 bases at V and 0 bases at J, with 13 bases between.

The DNA for the CDR3 is TGTGCCAGCAGCGTCCCCGCGGGACAGTCAATGAAACAGTACTTC. The encoded protein is CASSVPAGQSMKQYF. The rearrangement uses TRBV7-9 and TRBJ2-7, with D tentatively TRBD1 (7 bases). In germline, CDR1 is SEHNR, CDR2 FQNEAQ (reference sequence). The CDR3 loop spans 15 amino acids. V was clipped by 5 bases and J by 10 bases, with 24 bases between them.

CDR3 amino acids: CASSYGGGMNTEAFF. In nucleotides, the CDR3 is TGTGCCAGCAGTTACGGGGGGGGAATGAACACTGAAGCTTTCTTT. The chain joins TRBV6-5 to TRBJ1-1; maybe TRBD1 (5 bases). With 2 bases removed from V and 0 bases from J, the gap between germline ends came to 10 bases. CDR3 length equals 15 residues. Germline-derived CDR1 and CDR2 are MNHEY and SVGAGI.

The genes are TRBV7-9 and TRBJ2-1, with 8 positions matching TRBD2. V lost 3 bases to trimming and J lost 0 bases; unmatched junction nucleotides: 7. Per germline, CDR1 SEHNR and CDR2 FQNEAQ (reference sequence). The CDR3 covers 17 residues. This chain's CDR3 is CASSFPTSGSSYNEQFF. CDR3 nucleotides: TGTGCCAGCAGCTTTCCCACTAGCGGCAGCTCCTACAATGAGCAGTTCTTC.

The V gene is TRBV2, the J gene TRBJ1-1; TRBD1 is a possible D gene (5 bases). Trimming removed 7 bases from V and 1 base from J, with 13 bases in between. Germline assignment: CDR1 SNHLY and CDR2 FYNNEI. The CDR3 covers 14 residues. In DNA form, the CDR3 reads TGTGCCAGCAAATGGGGCAGCCAGAACACTGAAGCTTTCTTT. This encodes CASKWGSQNTEAFF.